The present entry profiles one T cell receptor (beta chain) with its context. What it binds is not known. The sample belongs to a study of CXCR3-negative and CXCR3-positive naive CD8 T cells. Study in general: Sequencing brought in some 130 million TRB reads altogether, and each library got about 1.5 +/- 0.3 million.

General study findings and limits: The study inferred TCR strength from TRB CDR3 properties and found comparable surface CD5 between naive subsets. Memory CD8+ T cell repertoires were far less diverse than both naive subsets.

The sorting of each CD8+ T cell subset was done in triplicate, at over 250,000 cells each. Per the germline V gene, CDR1 is SGHAT and CDR2 is FQNNGV. This CDR3 is built from 18 residues. The libraries of TRB cDNA were prepared using 5' RACE with UMI labels. For each CDR3 protein, TCRdb gives one entry from its re-call of the 5' RACE reads, without DNA. In all, the sample yields about 48,000 distinct CDR3 sequences. The chain combines TRBV11-2 with TRBJ2-5; checking the TCRdb D call of TRBD1 is not possible without DNA. The source of this sequence is a human donor in good health. Some clones in this sample may be carry-over from other donors' samples. What was sequenced was memory CD8+ T cells from blood. This CDR3 reads CASSLVSGRGGVMETQYF.